This is a list of T cell receptor beta chains from one sample in a study of vaccination and CD4 T cells after COVID-19. A single record per CDR3 protein comes from TCRdb applying MiXCR to the PCR reads. The profile shows thousands of distinct CDR3 sequences, under 50% of them singletons. These TCRs are of unknown antigen specificity. Material: CD4+ T cells from blood, cultured in vitro. The receptors stem from a human donor who had recovered from COVID-19. CDR3s leave out the opening cysteine and the closing phenylalanine or tryptophan. Fields, in order: CDR3 protein, J gene, V gene.

CDR3 protein: ASSGGNIQY
J gene: TRBJ2-4
V gene: TRBV10-2

CDR3 protein: SARQGYVYEQY
J gene: TRBJ2-7
V gene: TRBV20-1

CDR3 protein: ASHLGGELGLTQY
J gene: TRBJ2-5
V gene: TRBV6-2/TRBV6-3

CDR3 protein: ASSLLIGAEETQY
J gene: TRBJ2-5
V gene: TRBV7-7

CDR3 protein: ASTTDRAGGYSPLH
J gene: TRBJ1-6
V gene: TRBV19

CDR3 protein: AWSAARNGGYGYT
J gene: TRBJ1-2
V gene: TRBV30

CDR3 protein: ASSGAGGRTHNEQF
J gene: TRBJ2-1
V gene: TRBV6-1

CDR3 protein: ASDAGESSYNEQF
J gene: TRBJ2-1
V gene: TRBV7-2

CDR3 protein: ASSVWPTQPQH
J gene: TRBJ1-5
V gene: TRBV6-1

CDR3 protein: ASSAVILNEGVTEAF
J gene: TRBJ1-1
V gene: TRBV7-2

CDR3 protein: ASSYWRGSNTGELF
J gene: TRBJ2-2
V gene: TRBV6-2/TRBV6-3

CDR3 protein: ASSYVAHKETQY
J gene: TRBJ2-5
V gene: TRBV6-5

CDR3 protein: ASSYSRFYPEETQY
J gene: TRBJ2-5
V gene: TRBV6-5

CDR3 protein: ASSLEGYGYT
J gene: TRBJ1-2
V gene: TRBV11-3

CDR3 protein: ASSDNRGETQY
J gene: TRBJ2-5
V gene: TRBV19

CDR3 protein: ASSDFGDRGYT
J gene: TRBJ1-2
V gene: TRBV6-1

CDR3 protein: ASRPHGDLNTEAF
J gene: TRBJ1-1
V gene: TRBV27

CDR3 protein: ASRGGIRNTEAF
J gene: TRBJ1-1
V gene: TRBV2

CDR3 protein: ASSSYTGDTIY
J gene: TRBJ1-3
V gene: TRBV5-4

CDR3 protein: ASSLAGTGFGYT
J gene: TRBJ1-2
V gene: TRBV7-2

CDR3 protein: ASSRLGGSPLH
J gene: TRBJ1-6
V gene: TRBV11-1

CDR3 protein: ASSLVGSTYEQY
J gene: TRBJ2-7
V gene: TRBV12-3/TRBV12-4

CDR3 protein: ASRLPGKPAGELF
J gene: TRBJ2-2
V gene: TRBV6-1

CDR3 protein: ASSVAGGFGPLLDEQF
J gene: TRBJ2-1
V gene: TRBV9

CDR3 protein: ASSLSGRTDTQY
J gene: TRBJ2-3
V gene: TRBV7-6

CDR3 protein: ATGDAAGYT
J gene: TRBJ1-2
V gene: TRBV24-1

CDR3 protein: ASSLATGQLFNQPQH
J gene: TRBJ1-5
V gene: TRBV7-9

CDR3 protein: ASSYRDRARRLY
J gene: TRBJ2-7
V gene: TRBV27

CDR3 protein: ASSPRTGSNTEAF
J gene: TRBJ1-1
V gene: TRBV5-8

CDR3 protein: SASRTNYEQY
J gene: TRBJ2-7
V gene: TRBV20-1

CDR3 protein: SATPLISYNEQF
J gene: TRBJ2-1
V gene: TRBV20-1